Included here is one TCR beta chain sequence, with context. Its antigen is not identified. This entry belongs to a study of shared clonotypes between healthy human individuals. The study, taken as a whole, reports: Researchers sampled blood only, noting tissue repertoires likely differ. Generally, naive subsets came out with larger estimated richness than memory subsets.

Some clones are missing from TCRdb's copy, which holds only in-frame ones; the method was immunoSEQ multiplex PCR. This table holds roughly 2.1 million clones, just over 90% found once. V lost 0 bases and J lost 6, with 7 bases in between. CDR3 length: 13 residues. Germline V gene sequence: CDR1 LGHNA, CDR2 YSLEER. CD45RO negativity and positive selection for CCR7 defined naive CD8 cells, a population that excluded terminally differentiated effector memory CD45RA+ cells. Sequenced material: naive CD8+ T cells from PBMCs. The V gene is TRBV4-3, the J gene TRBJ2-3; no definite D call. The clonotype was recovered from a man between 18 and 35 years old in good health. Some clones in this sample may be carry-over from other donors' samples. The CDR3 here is CASSQDVDDTQYF. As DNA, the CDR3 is TGCGCCAGCAGCCAAGATGTAGATGATACGCAGTATTTT.